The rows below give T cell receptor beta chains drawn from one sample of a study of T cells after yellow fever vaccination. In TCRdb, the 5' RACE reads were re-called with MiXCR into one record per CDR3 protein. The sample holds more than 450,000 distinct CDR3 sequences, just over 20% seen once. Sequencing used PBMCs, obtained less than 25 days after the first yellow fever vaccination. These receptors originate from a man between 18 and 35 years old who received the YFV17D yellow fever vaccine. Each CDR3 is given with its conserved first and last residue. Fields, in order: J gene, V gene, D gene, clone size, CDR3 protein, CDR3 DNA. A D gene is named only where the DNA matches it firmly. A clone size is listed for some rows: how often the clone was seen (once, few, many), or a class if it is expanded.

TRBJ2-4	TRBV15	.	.	CATSRDNPGAKNIQYF	TGTGCCACCAGCAGAGATAACCCGGGGGCCAAAAACATTCAGTACTTC
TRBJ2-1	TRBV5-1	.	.	CASSLATSSYNEQFF	TGCGCCAGCAGCCTTGCCACGAGCTCCTACAATGAGCAGTTCTTC
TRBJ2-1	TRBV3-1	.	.	CASSQGGFAYNEQFF	TGTGCCAGCAGCCAAGGGGGGTTCGCCTACAATGAGCAGTTCTTC
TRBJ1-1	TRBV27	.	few	CASSLGGLVNEAFF	TGTGCCAGCAGTTTGGGGGGGCTTGTTAATGAAGCTTTCTTT
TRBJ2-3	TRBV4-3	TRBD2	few	CASSQMTAGGLDTQYF	TGCGCCAGCAGCCAAATGACAGCGGGGGGGCTGGATACGCAGTATTTT
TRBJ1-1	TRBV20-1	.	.	CSASEGGNTEAFF	TGCAGTGCTAGTGAGGGTGGCAACACTGAAGCTTTCTTT
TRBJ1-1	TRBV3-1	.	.	CASSQPRGNPEAFF	TGTGCCAGCAGCCAACCCAGGGGAAACCCTGAAGCTTTCTTT
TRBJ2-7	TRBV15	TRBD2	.	CATSRGFSGSSYEQYF	TGTGCCACCAGCAGAGGCTTTAGCGGGAGCTCCTACGAGCAGTACTTC
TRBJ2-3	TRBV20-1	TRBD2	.	CSASSGGAGDTQYF	TGCAGTGCTAGCAGCGGGGGGGCTGGGGATACGCAGTATTTT
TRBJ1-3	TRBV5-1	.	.	CASSLPTGNSGNTIYF	TGCGCCAGCAGCCTCCCGACGGGGAACTCTGGAAACACCATATATTTT
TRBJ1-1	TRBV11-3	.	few	CASSSGPTEAFF	TGTGCCAGCAGCTCGGGGCCTACTGAAGCTTTCTTT
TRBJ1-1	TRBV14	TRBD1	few	CASSPWTGRTEAFF	TGTGCCAGCAGCCCCTGGACAGGGAGGACTGAAGCTTTCTTT
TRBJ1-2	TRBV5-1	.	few	CASSSDDYGYTF	TGCGCCAGCTCCTCGGATGACTATGGCTACACCTTC
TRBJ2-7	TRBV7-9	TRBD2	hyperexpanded	CASSAPAGVGEQYF	TGTGCCAGCAGCGCCCCAGCGGGGGTCGGCGAGCAGTACTTC
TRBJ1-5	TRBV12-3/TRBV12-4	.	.	CASSFGGQGPQHF	TGTGCCAGCAGTTTTGGGGGCCAAGGGCCCCAGCATTTT
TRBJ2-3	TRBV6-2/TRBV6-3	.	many	CASSYGGTDTQYF	TGTGCCAGCAGTTACGGGGGCACAGATACGCAGTATTTT
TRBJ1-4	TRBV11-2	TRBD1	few	CASSLDFSGTGDEKLFF	TGTGCCAGCAGCTTAGATTTCTCAGGGACAGGGGACGAAAAACTGTTTTTT
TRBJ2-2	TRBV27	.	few	CASSLWGDRDTGELFF	TGTGCCAGCAGTTTATGGGGGGACAGAGACACCGGGGAGCTGTTTTTT
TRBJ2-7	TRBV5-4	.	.	CASSTGQSREEQYF	TGTGCCAGCAGCACCGGACAGTCACGGGAAGAGCAGTACTTC
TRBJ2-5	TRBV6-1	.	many	CATSRDNSETQYF	TGTGCCACCTCCCGGGACAATAGCGAGACCCAGTACTTC
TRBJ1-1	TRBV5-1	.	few	CASSSGGGEAFF	TGCGCCAGCAGCTCTGGGGGGGGTGAAGCTTTCTTT
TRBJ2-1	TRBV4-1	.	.	CASSQPGGGGVQFF	TGCGCCAGCAGCCAACCGGGGGGCGGGGGAGTCCAGTTCTTC
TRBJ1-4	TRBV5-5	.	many	CASSLGLGHEKLFF	TGTGCCAGCAGCTTGGGATTGGGCCATGAAAAACTGTTTTTT
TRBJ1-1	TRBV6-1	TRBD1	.	CASPAGQGADTNTEAFF	TGTGCCAGCCCCGCCGGACAGGGGGCGGATACGAACACTGAAGCTTTCTTT